Each of the 11 T cell receptor beta chains below was sequenced from the same sample in a study of blood T cells in healthy people across ages. Primers used in a second PCR of roughly 6 to 12 cycles were a sample-barcoded 5' primer and a J-beta primer mix. TCRdb re-analysed the 5' RACE reads in MiXCR, keeping a single row per CDR3 protein. The sample has about 1.5 million distinct CDR3 sequences; approximately 43% are singletons. The sequenced sample consisted of blood. The source is a woman aged 18-29 years in good health.

The chain employs TRBV7-9 and TRBJ2-1; no clear D. With 5 bases removed from V and 4 bases from J, the gap between germline ends came to 9 bases. The CDR3 length is 13 residues. The germline V gene encodes CDR1 SEHNR and CDR2 FQNEAQ (reference sequence). CDR3 sequence reads: CASSQTKYNEQFF. CDR3 nucleotides: TGTGCCAGCAGCCAGACAAAGTACAATGAGCAGTTCTTC. The full variable domain, rest sourced from reference TRBV7-9 and TRBJ2-1, is DTGVSQNPRHKITKRGQNVTFRCDPISEHNRLYWYRQTLGQGPEFLTYFQNEAQLEKSRLLSDRFSAERPKGSFSTLEIQRTEQGDSAMYLCASSQTKYNEQFFGPGTRLTVL.

The chain recombines TRBV7-2 with TRBJ2-7; TRBD2 matches 10 bases. CDR1 is SGHTA and CDR2 is FQGNSA in the germline V gene. The V gene end was trimmed by 2 bases and the J gene end by 1 base; junction bases not matched to a gene: 11. The CDR3 extends over 18 amino acids. The CDR3 loop is CASSLTTGTSVLSYEQYF. In DNA form, the CDR3 reads TGTGCCAGCAGCTTAACCACCGGGACTAGCGTCTTATCCTACGAGCAGTACTTC.

This CDR3 reads CASKRDTQYF. The CDR3 DNA sequence: TGTGCCAGCAAACGAGATACGCAGTATTTT. This chain links TRBV25-1 with TRBJ2-3; D uncertain. Germline loops: CDR1 MGHDK, CDR2 SYGVNS. V gave up 7 bases and J gave up 5 bases, with 4 bases separating them. This CDR3 comprises 10 residues.

The chain couples TRBV27 to TRBJ2-5; 10 bases map to TRBD1. The CDR3 runs to 16 residues. V lost 6 bases, J lost 4 bases, and 11 bases stayed unmatched. The germline V gene has CDR1 MNHEY and CDR2 SMNVEV (reference sequence). For the CDR3, the DNA is TGTGCCAGCAGACCCTCGACAGGGGGCAATTTAGAGACCCAGTACTTC. It yields the protein CASRPSTGGNLETQYF.

A few counts support this clonotype. CDR3 residues: CSVEQKVWTEAFF. The CDR3 region has the DNA TGCAGCGTAGAACAGAAGGTTTGGACTGAAGCTTTCTTT. The V gene is TRBV29-1, the J gene TRBJ1-1; D remains ambiguous. The CDR3 is made up of 13 amino acids. The V gene lost 6 bases and the J gene lost 5 bases, with 16 bases spanning the gap. Germline V lookup: CDR1 SQVTM, CDR2 ANQGSEA.

The chain employs TRBV5-1 and TRBJ2-7; a possible D gene is TRBD1 (6 bases). Germline V gene sequence: CDR1 SGHRS, CDR2 YFSETQ. Trimming stripped 0 bases from V and 10 bases from J, with 23 bases between. The CDR3 loop spans 16 amino acids. CDR3 DNA sequence: TGCGCCAGCAGCTTGGACGGCAGGGGTAATGGAGAGGCCCAGTACTTC. The encoded protein is CASSLDGRGNGEAQYF. The full variable domain, with the rest looked up from reference TRBV5-1 and TRBJ2-7, is KAGVTQTPRYLIKTRGQQVTLSCSPISGHRSVSWYQQTPGQGLQFLFEYFSETQRNKGNFPGRFSGRQFSNSRSEMNVSTLELGDSALYLCASSLDGRGNGEAQYFGPGTRLTVT.

The rearrangement uses TRBV28 and TRBJ2-2; TRBD1 is a possible D gene (6 bases). Trimming removed 10 bases from V and 4 bases from J, with 13 bases in between. Germline CDR1 and CDR2: MDHEN and SYDVKM. This CDR3 region has 13 residues. The CDR3 sequence: CATRDTRTGELFF. CDR3 DNA sequence: TGTGCCACCCGGGACACTCGCACCGGGGAGCTGTTTTTT. Looking up the rest from reference TRBV28 and TRBJ2-2 gives the full variable domain: DVKVTQSSRYLVKRTGEKVFLECVQDMDHENMFWYRQDPGLGLRLIYFSYDVKMKEKGDIPEGYSVSREKKERFSLILESASTNQTSMYLCATRDTRTGELFFGEGSRLTVL.

The V and J genes are TRBV19 and TRBJ1-1; D not certain. The CDR3 consists of 12 residues. The V and J ends lost 3 bases and 7 bases respectively, with 9 bases between them. Germline lookup yields CDR1 LNHDA and CDR2 SQIVND (reference sequence). The DNA for the CDR3 is TGTGCCAGTAGTATGAATTGGTATGAAGCTTTCTTT. Amino acids: CASSMNWYEAFF.

The chain carries TRBV12-3 or TRBV12-4 and TRBJ1-2; possible D gene TRBD1, 5 bases. V lost 7 bases to trimming and J lost 2 bases, with 14 bases between them. CDR3 length: 14 residues. The CDR3 DNA reads as TGTGCCAGCAACCCTGAGGACACCAACTATGGCTACACCTTC. It is translated as CASNPEDTNYGYTF.

A note on this clonotype: An end of the junction does not agree with germline; a read error may underlie this. The V gene is TRBV4-2, the J gene TRBJ2-3; 7 bases align to TRBD2. CDR1 and CDR2 from the germline V gene are LGHNA and YNFKEQ. The CDR3 runs 16 residues. CDR3 amino acids: CASSQGAGAYTDTKYF. CDR3 coding DNA: TGTGCCAGCAGCCAAGGGGCGGGAGCATACACAGATACGAAGTATTTT.

In its sample, this clonotype was seen many times. The V call is TRBV7-6, the J call TRBJ2-7; a possible D gene is TRBD1 (6 bases). This CDR3 spans 15 amino acids. The V end was cut by 2 bases, the J end by 2 bases, with 13 bases between. Germline V gene lookup returns CDR1 SGHVS and CDR2 FNYEAQ. The CDR3 sequence: CASSLRGSGTYEQYF. The CDR3, as DNA: TGTGCCAGCAGCTTAAGGGGGTCAGGAACCTACGAGCAGTACTTC.